This T cell receptor beta chain was recovered during a study of blood T cells in healthy people across ages. Ranging in age from about 6 to 90, the donors were healthy Caucasian individuals from Russia. PCR was performed a second time for about 7 to 11 cycles using a sample-barcoded 5' primer and a J-beta primer mix. TCRdb itself ran the 5' RACE reads through MiXCR, one entry per CDR3 protein. The sample records 710,000 or so distinct CDR3 sequences, 22% being singletons. From germline, CDR1 is DFQATT and CDR2 SNEGSKA (reference sequence). The CDR3 sequence is 15 residues long. V lost 0 bases and J lost 7, with 15 bases in between. Study-level results: As age increased, TCR beta diversity per million T cells fell in a roughly linear fashion. The study regarded diversity estimates from one million T cells as underestimates.

Only a few counts were recorded for this clonotype. As yet, its antigen is unknown. Material for sequencing was blood. The TCR comes from a man between 65 and 79 years old in good health. The chain uses TRBV20-1 and TRBJ1-4, with D tentatively TRBD1 (5 bases). The CDR3 nucleotides read TGCAGTGCTAGAGATCTACGACTCGGGGCTGAAAAACTGTTTTTT. Translating gives CSARDLRLGAEKLFF.